Only a few counts were recorded for the clone carrying this T cell receptor (beta chain). Germline lookup yields CDR1 SGHKS and CDR2 YYEKEE (reference sequence). The CDR3 has 16 residues. The V gene lost 1 base and the J gene lost 1 base, with 13 bases spanning the gap. This sample stems from a study of identical twins. The cDNA had a unique molecular identifier and a template-switch universal primer site. MiXCR, applied by TCRdb to the 5' RACE reads, yields one record per CDR3 protein. The repertoire has just over 450,000 distinct CDR3 sequences, around 14% of them found once; the top ten carry roughly 0.56%. Separately, the same data were catalogued under a study of yellow fever vaccine responses in identical twins.

The TCR originated in a woman in her late teens or twenties in good health. Material for sequencing was CD4+ T cells sorted from blood. The genes are TRBV5-5 and TRBJ2-3, with D possibly TRBD2 on 6 matching bases. Here the CDR3 reads CASSLRWGERTDTQYF. The DNA of the CDR3 is TGTGCCAGCAGCTTGAGGTGGGGGGAACGCACAGATACGCAGTATTTT.